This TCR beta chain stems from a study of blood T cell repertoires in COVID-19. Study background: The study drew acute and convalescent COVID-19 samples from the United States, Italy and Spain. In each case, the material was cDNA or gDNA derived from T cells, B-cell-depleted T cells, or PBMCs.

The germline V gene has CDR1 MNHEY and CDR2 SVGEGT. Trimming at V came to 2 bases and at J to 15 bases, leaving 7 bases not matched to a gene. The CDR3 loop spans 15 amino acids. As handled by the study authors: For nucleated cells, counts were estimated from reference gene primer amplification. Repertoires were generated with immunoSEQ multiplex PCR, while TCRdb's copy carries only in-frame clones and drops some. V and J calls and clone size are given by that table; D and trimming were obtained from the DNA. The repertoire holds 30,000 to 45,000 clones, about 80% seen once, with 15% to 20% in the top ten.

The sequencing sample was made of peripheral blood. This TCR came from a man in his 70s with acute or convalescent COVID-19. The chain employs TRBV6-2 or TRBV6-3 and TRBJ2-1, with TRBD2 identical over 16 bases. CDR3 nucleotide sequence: TGTGCCAGCAGTTACGAGGGACTAGCGGGAGGGGAGGGGTTCTTC. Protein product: CASSYEGLAGGEGFF.